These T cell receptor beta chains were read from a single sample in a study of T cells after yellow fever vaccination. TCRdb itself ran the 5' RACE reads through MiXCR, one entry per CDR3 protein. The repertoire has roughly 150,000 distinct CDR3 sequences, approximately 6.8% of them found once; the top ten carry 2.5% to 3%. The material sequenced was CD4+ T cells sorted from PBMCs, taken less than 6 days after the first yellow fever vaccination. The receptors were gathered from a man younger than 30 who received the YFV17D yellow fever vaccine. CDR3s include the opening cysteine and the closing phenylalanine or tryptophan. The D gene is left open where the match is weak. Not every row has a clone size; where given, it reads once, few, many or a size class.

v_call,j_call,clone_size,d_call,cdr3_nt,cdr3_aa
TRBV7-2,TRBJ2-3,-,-,TGTGCCAGCAGCTTAAGCAGACGGGGGGCCCTCACAGATACGCAGTATTTT,CASSLSRRGALTDTQYF
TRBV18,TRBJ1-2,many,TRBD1,TGTGCCAGCTCACCTAATGGACAGGGTGGAGGCTACACCTTC,CASSPNGQGGGYTF
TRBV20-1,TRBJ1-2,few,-,TGCAGTGCTAGACAGAGGGTCGGGAACTATGGCTACACCTTC,CSARQRVGNYGYTF
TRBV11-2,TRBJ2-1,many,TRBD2,TGTGCCAGCAGCTTAGCTGGCGGGGGGGCCTCGAATGAGCAGTTCTTC,CASSLAGGGASNEQFF
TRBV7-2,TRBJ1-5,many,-,TGTGCCAGCAGCTTAGTCGGGCCACCCCGGAGCAATCAGCCCCAGCATTTT,CASSLVGPPRSNQPQHF
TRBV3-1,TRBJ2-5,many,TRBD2,TGTGCCAGCAGCCAAGATGGTACCGGGGGGGGTGAGACCCAGTACTTC,CASSQDGTGGGETQYF
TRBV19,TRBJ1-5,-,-,TGTGCCAGTAGTTTCGACCGCCATCAGCCCCAGCATTTT,CASSFDRHQPQHF
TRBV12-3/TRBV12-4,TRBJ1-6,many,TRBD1,TGTGCCAGCAGCCAGGGACAGGGGGGGTTCCATAATTCACCCCTCCACTTT,CASSQGQGGFHNSPLHF
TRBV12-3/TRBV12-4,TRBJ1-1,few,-,TGTGCCAGCACCCGTCGGACGGGGAACACTGAAGCTTTCTTT,CASTRRTGNTEAFF
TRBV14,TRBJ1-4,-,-,TGTGCCAGCAGCCAAGATGGTCGGAGCTATGAAAAACTGTTTTTT,CASSQDGRSYEKLFF
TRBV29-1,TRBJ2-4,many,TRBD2,TGCAGCGTTAGCGGGGGAGAACTAGCCAAAAACATTCAGTACTTC,CSVSGGELAKNIQYF
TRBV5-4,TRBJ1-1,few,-,TGTGCCAGCAGCTTTCAAAGAGTCGCTGAAGCTTTCTTT,CASSFQRVAEAFF
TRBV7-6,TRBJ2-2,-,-,TGTGCCAGCAGCTTAGGGACAAGCACCGGGGAGCTGTTTTTT,CASSLGTSTGELFF
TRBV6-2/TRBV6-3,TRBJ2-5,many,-,TGTGCCAGCAGTTACTCCCCGGGAACGGTAGGAGAGACCCAGTACTTC,CASSYSPGTVGETQYF
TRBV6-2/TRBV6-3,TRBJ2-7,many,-,TGTGCCACCCGCGACGGGGACGCGTCCTACGAGCAGTACTTC,CATRDGDASYEQYF
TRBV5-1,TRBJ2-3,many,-,TGCGCCAGCAGCTACCAGGGCGGGGCCTACACAGATACGCAGTATTTT,CASSYQGGAYTDTQYF
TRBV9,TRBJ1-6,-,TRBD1,TGTGCCCCTGTCAGGGGGAGGGAAAATTCACCCCTCCACTTT,CAPVRGRENSPLHF
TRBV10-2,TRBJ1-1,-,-,TGCGCCAGCAGTGACTACCAGGGGTGGACTGAAGCTTTCTTT,CASSDYQGWTEAFF
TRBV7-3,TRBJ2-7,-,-,TGTGCCAGCAGCCCCCGCGGTGGTGCGGACTACGAGCAGTACTTC,CASSPRGGADYEQYF
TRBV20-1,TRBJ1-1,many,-,TGCAGTGCTAGAGATGACACTGAAGCTTTCTTT,CSARDDTEAFF
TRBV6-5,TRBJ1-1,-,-,TGTGCCAGCACCGATCGGGGTCAGGCGATTACGAACACTGAAGCTTTCTTT,CASTDRGQAITNTEAFF
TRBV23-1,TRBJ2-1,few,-,TGCGCCAGCAGTCAATTCGGGGCGTGTTTGGGGCAGTTCTTC,CASSQFGACLGQFF
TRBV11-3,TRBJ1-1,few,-,TGTGCCAGCAGCTTAGGGCCGGGCATGAACACTGAAGCTTTCTTT,CASSLGPGMNTEAFF
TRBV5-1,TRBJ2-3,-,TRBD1,TGCGCCAGCAGCTTTGGACAGGTAGCAGATACGCAGTATTTT,CASSFGQVADTQYF
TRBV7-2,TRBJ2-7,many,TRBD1,TGTGCCAGCAGCGAAGGGGGCAGCTACTACGAGCAGTACTTC,CASSEGGSYYEQYF
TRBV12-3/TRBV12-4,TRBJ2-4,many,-,TGTGCCAGCAGTTTCCCCAGGGGTTCCGGGGCACGCTTAGCCAAAAACATTCAGTACTTC,CASSFPRGSGARLAKNIQYF
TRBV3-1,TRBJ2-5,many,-,TGTGCCAGCACGGTATCTGGCGGGGCATGGGGTTTGGAGACCCAGTACTTC,CASTVSGGAWGLETQYF
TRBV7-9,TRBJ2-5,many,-,TGTGCCAGCAGCTGGGGGCAGGAGGGGTCGGAGACCCAGTACTTC,CASSWGQEGSETQYF
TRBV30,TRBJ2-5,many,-,TGTGCCTGGAGAGGCGCAGCTGAAGAGACCCAGTACTTC,CAWRGAAEETQYF
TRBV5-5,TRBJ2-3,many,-,TGTGCCAGCAGCTTGGGCAGGGGCTATAGCGCAGATACGCAGTATTTT,CASSLGRGYSADTQYF
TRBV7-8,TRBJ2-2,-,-,TGTGCCAGCAGCCCCCCTGCCGGGGTCCGGATCCTGAACACCGGGGAGCTGTTTTTT,CASSPPAGVRILNTGELFF
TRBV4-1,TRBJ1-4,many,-,TGCGCCAGCAGCCACCAGATGACATTTCCAACTAATGAAAAACTGTTTTTT,CASSHQMTFPTNEKLFF
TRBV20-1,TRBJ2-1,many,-,TGCAGTGCTAAGAGGGACCGAGCCTACAATGAGCAGTTCTTC,CSAKRDRAYNEQFF
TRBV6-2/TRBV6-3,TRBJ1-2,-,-,TGTGCCAGCAGATCCTACCACAGGGCGGAAGGCTACACCTTC,CASRSYHRAEGYTF
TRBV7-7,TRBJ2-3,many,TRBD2,TGTGCTAGCAGCGGACGCCCCGGACGGGAGGAGAGCACAGATACGCAGTATTTT,CASSGRPGREESTDTQYF
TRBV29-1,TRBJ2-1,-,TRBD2,TGCAGCGTTGAAGAAGGCCGGGGGGGCTCCTACAATGAGCAGTTCTTC,CSVEEGRGGSYNEQFF
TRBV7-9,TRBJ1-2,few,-,TGTGCCAGCGGACAAGGACTTGGCTATGGCTACACCTTC,CASGQGLGYGYTF
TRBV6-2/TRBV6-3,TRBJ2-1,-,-,TGTGCCAGCAGTTATTACTTGTCGAGCTCCTACAATGAGCAGTTCTTC,CASSYYLSSSYNEQFF
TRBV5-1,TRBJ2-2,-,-,TGCGCCAGCAGCTTGGGACATGGCACCGGGGAGCTGTTTTTT,CASSLGHGTGELFF
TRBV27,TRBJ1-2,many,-,TGTGCCAGCAGTTTGGGGGGTGAGGGAATGGAAGGCTACACCTTC,CASSLGGEGMEGYTF
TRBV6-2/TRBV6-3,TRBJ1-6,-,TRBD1,TGTGCCAGCAGTCAGTACAGGGGTACGGATAATTCACCCCTCCACTTT,CASSQYRGTDNSPLHF
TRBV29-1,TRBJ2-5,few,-,TGCAGCGTTGAATCGGCTAGCGCGGGCGAGACCCAGTACTTC,CSVESASAGETQYF
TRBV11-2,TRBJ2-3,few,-,TGTGCCAGCAGCCCCGCAGATACGCAGTATTTT,CASSPADTQYF
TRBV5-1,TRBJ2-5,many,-,TGCGCCAGCAGCCCGGATAGGCAGGCGGAGACCCAGTACTTC,CASSPDRQAETQYF
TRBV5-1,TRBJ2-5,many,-,TGCGCCAGCAGCTTGGTGACCGCTGGACAAGAGACCCAGTACTTC,CASSLVTAGQETQYF
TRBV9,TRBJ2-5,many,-,TGTGCCAGCAGCGTTAACCCGGGATTTCAAGAGACCCAGTACTTC,CASSVNPGFQETQYF
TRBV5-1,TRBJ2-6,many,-,TGCGCCAGCAGCTCGGGACTGAGCTCTGGGGCCAACGTCCTGACTTTC,CASSSGLSSGANVLTF
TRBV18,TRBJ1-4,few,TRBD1,TGTGCCAGCTCACCGGGGACAGGGAACGGAGAAAAACTGTTTTTT,CASSPGTGNGEKLFF
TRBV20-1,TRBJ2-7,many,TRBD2,TGCAGTGCGACCTCCCTAGCGGGGGCCTCCTACGAGCAGTACTTC,CSATSLAGASYEQYF
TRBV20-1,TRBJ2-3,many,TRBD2,TGCAGTGCTAGAAATGGCGGGGGGGCCCAAGATACGCAGTATTTT,CSARNGGGAQDTQYF
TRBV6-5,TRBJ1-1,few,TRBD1,TGTGCCAGCAGTTACTCCGACAGGGGCCTGAACACTGAAGCTTTCTTT,CASSYSDRGLNTEAFF
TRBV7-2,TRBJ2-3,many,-,TGTGCCAGCAGTTTGAACAGCCACCTTAGCACAGATACGCAGTATTTT,CASSLNSHLSTDTQYF
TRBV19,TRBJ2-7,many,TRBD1,TGTGCCAGTAGTTACTCCACAGGGGGAATCTACGAGCAGTACTTC,CASSYSTGGIYEQYF
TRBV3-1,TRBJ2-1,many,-,TGTGCCAGCAGCCAAGCGGGCGGTGTGAGGCCCCAGCAGTTCTTC,CASSQAGGVRPQQFF
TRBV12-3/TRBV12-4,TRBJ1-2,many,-,TGTGCCAGCAGTTCCTTACTGAAGCTCTATGGCTACACCTTC,CASSSLLKLYGYTF
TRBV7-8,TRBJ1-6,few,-,TGTGCCAGCAGCTTAGGGGCTTTGAGCTCCTATAATTCACCCCTCCACTTT,CASSLGALSSYNSPLHF
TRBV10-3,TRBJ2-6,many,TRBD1,TGTGCCATCACCGACGGACAGGGTAGTGCCTCCTCTGGGGCCAACGTCCTGACTTTC,CAITDGQGSASSGANVLTF